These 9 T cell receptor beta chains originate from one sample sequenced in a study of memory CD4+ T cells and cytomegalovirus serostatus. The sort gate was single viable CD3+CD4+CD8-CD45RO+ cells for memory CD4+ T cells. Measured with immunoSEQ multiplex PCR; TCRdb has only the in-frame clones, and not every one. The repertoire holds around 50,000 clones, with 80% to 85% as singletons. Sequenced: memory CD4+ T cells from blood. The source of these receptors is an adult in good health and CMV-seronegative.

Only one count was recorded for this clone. The chain's CDR3 is CASGTGTGGANTEAFF. The CDR3 nucleotides are TGTGCCAGTGGAACCGGGACAGGGGGGGCCAACACTGAAGCTTTCTTT. The chain links TRBV19 to TRBJ1-1; TRBD1 aligns across 11 bases. Germline CDR1 is LNHDA and CDR2 is SQIVND (reference sequence). V dropped 8 bases and J dropped 2; count of bases not matched to a gene: 10. The CDR3 spans 16 residues.

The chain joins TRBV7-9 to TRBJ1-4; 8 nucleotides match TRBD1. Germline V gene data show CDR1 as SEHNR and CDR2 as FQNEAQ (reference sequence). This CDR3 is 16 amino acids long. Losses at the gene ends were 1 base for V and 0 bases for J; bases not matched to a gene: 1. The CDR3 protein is CASSLGTGSTNEKLFF. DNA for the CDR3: TGTGCCAGCAGCTTAGGGACAGGGTCAACTAATGAAAAACTGTTTTTT.

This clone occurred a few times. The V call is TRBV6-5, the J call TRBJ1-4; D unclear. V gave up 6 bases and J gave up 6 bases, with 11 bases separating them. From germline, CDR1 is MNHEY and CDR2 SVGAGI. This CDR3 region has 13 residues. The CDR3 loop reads CASSTGSHEKLFF. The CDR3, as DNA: TGTGCCAGCAGCACCGGGAGCCATGAAAAACTGTTTTTT.

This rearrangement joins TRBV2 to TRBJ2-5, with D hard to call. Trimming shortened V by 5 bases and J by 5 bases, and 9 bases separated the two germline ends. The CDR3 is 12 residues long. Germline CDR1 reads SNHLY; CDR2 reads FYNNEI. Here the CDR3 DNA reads TGTGCCAGCAGTCTTAGCTCGGAGACCCAGTACTTC. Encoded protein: CASSLSSETQYF. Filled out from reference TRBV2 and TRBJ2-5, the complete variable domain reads EPEVTQTPSHQVTQMGQEVILRCVPISNHLYFYWYRQILGQKVEFLVSFYNNEISEKSEIFDDQFSVERPDGSNFTLKIRSTKLEDSAMYFCASSLSSETQYFGPGTRLLVL.

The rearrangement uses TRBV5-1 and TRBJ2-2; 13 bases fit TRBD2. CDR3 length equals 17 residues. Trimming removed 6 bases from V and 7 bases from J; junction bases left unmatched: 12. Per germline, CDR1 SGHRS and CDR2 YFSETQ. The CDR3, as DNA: TGCGCCAGCATGTGGACTAGCGGGAGCCCAGTTGACGGGGAGCTGTTTTTT. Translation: CASMWTSGSPVDGELFF.

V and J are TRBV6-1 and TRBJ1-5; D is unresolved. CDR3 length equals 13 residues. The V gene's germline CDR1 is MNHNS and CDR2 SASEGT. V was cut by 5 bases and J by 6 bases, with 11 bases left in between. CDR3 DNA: TGTGCCAGCAGTCCGGACGCGGTTCAGCCCCAGCATTTT. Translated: CASSPDAVQPQHF.

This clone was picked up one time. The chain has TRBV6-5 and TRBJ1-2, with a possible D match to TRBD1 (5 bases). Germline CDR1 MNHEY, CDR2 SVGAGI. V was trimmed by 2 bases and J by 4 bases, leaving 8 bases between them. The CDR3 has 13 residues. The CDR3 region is CASSYGGGYGYTF. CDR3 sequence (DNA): TGTGCCAGCAGTTACGGGGGTGGCTATGGCTACACCTTC.

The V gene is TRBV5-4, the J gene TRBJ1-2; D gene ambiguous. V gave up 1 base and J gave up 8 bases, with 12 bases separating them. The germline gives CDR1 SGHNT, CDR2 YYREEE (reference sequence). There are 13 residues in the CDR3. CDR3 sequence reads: CASSLRLTGGYTF. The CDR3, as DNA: TGTGCCAGCAGCTTGAGACTTACTGGGGGCTACACCTTC.

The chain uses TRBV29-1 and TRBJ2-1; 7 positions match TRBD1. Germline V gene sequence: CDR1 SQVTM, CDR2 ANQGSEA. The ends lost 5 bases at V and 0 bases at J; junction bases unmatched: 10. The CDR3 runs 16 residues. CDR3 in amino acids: CSVSMTGPNSYNEQFF. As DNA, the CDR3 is TGCAGCGTTTCCATGACAGGGCCTAACTCCTACAATGAGCAGTTCTTC.